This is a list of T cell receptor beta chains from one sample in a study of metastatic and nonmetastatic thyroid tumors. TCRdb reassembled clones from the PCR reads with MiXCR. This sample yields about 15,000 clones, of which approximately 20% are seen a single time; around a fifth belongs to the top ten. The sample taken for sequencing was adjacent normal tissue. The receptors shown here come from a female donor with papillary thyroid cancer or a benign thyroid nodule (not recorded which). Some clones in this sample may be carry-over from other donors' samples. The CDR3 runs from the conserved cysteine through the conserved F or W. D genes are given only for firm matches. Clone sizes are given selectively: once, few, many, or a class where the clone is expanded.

CDR3 DNA: TGTGCCAGCAGTGAAGCAAAATTAGGGAGGGAGTCAGCTTTCTTT
CDR3 protein: CASSEAKLGRESAFF
V gene: TRBV6-1
clone size: .
J gene: TRBJ1-1
D gene: .

CDR3 DNA: TGTGCCAGCAGTGTGGACAGCTTCTACGAGCAGTACTTC
CDR3 protein: CASSVDSFYEQYF
V gene: TRBV6-1
clone size: large
J gene: TRBJ2-7
D gene: .

CDR3 DNA: TGCGCCAGCAGCTTGGAGCGGGTTGGTAGCGGGAGGACCTACGAGCAGTACTTC
CDR3 protein: CASSLERVGSGRTYEQYF
V gene: TRBV5-1
clone size: .
J gene: TRBJ2-7
D gene: TRBD2

CDR3 DNA: TGCAGTGCTAGTCCCGCAGGGGGCAGGTGGGAGCAGTTCTTC
CDR3 protein: CSASPAGGRWEQFF
V gene: TRBV20-1
clone size: .
J gene: TRBJ2-1
D gene: TRBD1

CDR3 DNA: TGTGCCAGTAGTAGAGGACGGTGGAACACTGAAGCTTTCTTT
CDR3 protein: CASSRGRWNTEAFF
V gene: TRBV19
clone size: few
J gene: TRBJ1-1
D gene: .

CDR3 DNA: TGTGCCAGCAGCGATACTACAATGGGGAGGAATGAAGCTTTCTTT
CDR3 protein: CASSDTTMGRNEAFF
V gene: TRBV5-4
clone size: .
J gene: TRBJ1-1
D gene: .

CDR3 DNA: TGTGCCAGCAGCTTAGAGTCCCACAGAAGCTATGGCTACACCTTC
CDR3 protein: CASSLESHRSYGYTF
V gene: TRBV7-2
clone size: few
J gene: TRBJ1-2
D gene: .

CDR3 DNA: TGTGCCAGCAGCCAACCTAGGGACAGGGGGCTTTCACCCCTCCACTTT
CDR3 protein: CASSQPRDRGLSPLHF
V gene: TRBV4-2
clone size: few
J gene: TRBJ1-6
D gene: TRBD1

CDR3 DNA: TGTGCCTGGACTGGGGCAGGGGGCAATCAGCCCCAGCATTTT
CDR3 protein: CAWTGAGGNQPQHF
V gene: TRBV30
clone size: .
J gene: TRBJ1-5
D gene: .

CDR3 DNA: TGTGCAGGGGGATCACCCCTCCACTTT
CDR3 protein: CAGGSPLHF
V gene: TRBV27
clone size: .
J gene: TRBJ1-6
D gene: .

CDR3 DNA: TGTGCCAGCAGTCCCTCGACAGGGGGCCATGAGCAGTTCTTC
CDR3 protein: CASSPSTGGHEQFF
V gene: TRBV6-5
clone size: .
J gene: TRBJ2-1
D gene: TRBD1

CDR3 DNA: TGTGCCAGCAGCTTTGAGACAGCTTACAATGAGCAGTTCTTC
CDR3 protein: CASSFETAYNEQFF
V gene: TRBV5-8
clone size: many
J gene: TRBJ2-1
D gene: .

CDR3 DNA: TGTGCCTGGAGTGTTAGTGGGGGGTATTGGGACACTGAAGCTTTCTTT
CDR3 protein: CAWSVSGGYWDTEAFF
V gene: TRBV30
clone size: .
J gene: TRBJ1-1
D gene: .

CDR3 DNA: TGTGCCAGCAGAGAAAATCAGGGTAGTGGCTACACCTTC
CDR3 protein: CASRENQGSGYTF
V gene: TRBV11-3
clone size: .
J gene: TRBJ1-2
D gene: .

CDR3 DNA: TGTGCCAGCAGGGGGACAGGGGTTTACGAGCAGTACTTC
CDR3 protein: CASRGTGVYEQYF
V gene: TRBV27
clone size: few
J gene: TRBJ2-7
D gene: TRBD1

CDR3 DNA: TGCGCCAGCAGCTACAGGGAGACCTATAATTCACCCCTCCACTTT
CDR3 protein: CASSYRETYNSPLHF
V gene: TRBV5-1
clone size: .
J gene: TRBJ1-6
D gene: .

CDR3 DNA: TGTGCCAGCATCCCCGCCCTCGGGCATATGAACACTGAAGCTTTCTTT
CDR3 protein: CASIPALGHMNTEAFF
V gene: TRBV27
clone size: .
J gene: TRBJ1-1
D gene: .

CDR3 DNA: TGTGCCAGCATTCGGGGCGGGGGGCAGATTAATGAAAAACTGTTTTTT
CDR3 protein: CASIRGGGQINEKLFF
V gene: TRBV28
clone size: .
J gene: TRBJ1-4
D gene: .

CDR3 DNA: TGTGCCAGCAGTCCCCGACTAACGAGCTCCTACGAGCAGTACTTC
CDR3 protein: CASSPRLTSSYEQYF
V gene: TRBV27
clone size: many
J gene: TRBJ2-7
D gene: .

CDR3 DNA: TGCGCCAGCAGCGCTCGAATGACGGCGGGGAGCTCCTACGAGCAGTACTTC
CDR3 protein: CASSARMTAGSSYEQYF
V gene: TRBV4-1
clone size: few
J gene: TRBJ2-7
D gene: .

CDR3 DNA: TGTGCCAGCAGTGCTACGGGACTAGCGGGTACCCCCTACAATGAGCAGTTCTTC
CDR3 protein: CASSATGLAGTPYNEQFF
V gene: TRBV2
clone size: many
J gene: TRBJ2-1
D gene: TRBD2

CDR3 DNA: TGCGCCAGCACCCCGGAGGCTAGCGGGAGGGCCTCCCATGAGCAGTTCTTC
CDR3 protein: CASTPEASGRASHEQFF
V gene: TRBV5-1
clone size: few
J gene: TRBJ2-1
D gene: TRBD2

CDR3 DNA: TGTGCCAGCAGTAAGCTGGGGGGCGTCAATGAGCAGTTCTTC
CDR3 protein: CASSKLGGVNEQFF
V gene: TRBV12-3/TRBV12-4
clone size: .
J gene: TRBJ2-1
D gene: .

CDR3 DNA: TGTGCCAGCAGTTTCCTGACACACCCGAGCACAGATACGCAGTATTTT
CDR3 protein: CASSFLTHPSTDTQYF
V gene: TRBV2
clone size: .
J gene: TRBJ2-3
D gene: .

CDR3 DNA: TGTGCCAGCAGCTTTCGATATAACGGGGAGCTGTTTTTT
CDR3 protein: CASSFRYNGELFF
V gene: TRBV7-2
clone size: .
J gene: TRBJ2-2
D gene: .

CDR3 DNA: TGTGCCAGCCGCGACAGTGAGAATCAGCCCCAGCATTTT
CDR3 protein: CASRDSENQPQHF
V gene: TRBV6-2/TRBV6-3
clone size: .
J gene: TRBJ1-5
D gene: .

CDR3 DNA: TGTGCCAGTACCAAACTCCCCCCCGGGACTATCAATCAGCCCCAGCATTTT
CDR3 protein: CASTKLPPGTINQPQHF
V gene: TRBV19
clone size: few
J gene: TRBJ1-5
D gene: .

CDR3 DNA: TGTGCCTGTCAGTTTGGGACTAGCGGGGTAGTTCAGTATTTT
CDR3 protein: CACQFGTSGVVQYF
V gene: TRBV6-1
clone size: .
J gene: TRBJ2-3
D gene: TRBD2

CDR3 DNA: TGTGCCAGCTATCCGGCGGGACTAGCTCCTCTGAACACCGGGGAGCTGTTTTTT
CDR3 protein: CASYPAGLAPLNTGELFF
V gene: TRBV27
clone size: few
J gene: TRBJ2-2
D gene: TRBD2

CDR3 DNA: TGTGCCTGGAGTGTAGTACTTGTTGGTGAGCAGTTCTTC
CDR3 protein: CAWSVVLVGEQFF
V gene: TRBV30
clone size: .
J gene: TRBJ2-1
D gene: .

CDR3 DNA: TGTGCCAGCAGCCCGACACACGGAAACACCATATATTTT
CDR3 protein: CASSPTHGNTIYF
V gene: TRBV5-6
clone size: .
J gene: TRBJ1-3
D gene: .

CDR3 DNA: TGTGCCAGCAGTCGTGGACATTCCCTTGAAGCTTTCTTT
CDR3 protein: CASSRGHSLEAFF
V gene: TRBV28
clone size: few
J gene: TRBJ1-1
D gene: .

CDR3 DNA: TGCAGTGCTAGATCCCTGCATCATAATGAAAAACTGTTTTTT
CDR3 protein: CSARSLHHNEKLFF
V gene: TRBV20-1
clone size: .
J gene: TRBJ1-4
D gene: .